The 14 T cell receptor beta chains given below trace back to one sample, sequenced in a study of vaccination effects on CD4 cells after COVID-19. These receptors have no known antigen. The repertoire was sequenced with immunoSEQ multiplex PCR; TCRdb's copy has only in-frame clones and lacks some. The sample shows roughly 35,000 clones, about three quarters of them seen only once. Isolation of CD4+ T cells took place after 10 days of culture. A PCR test confirmed that the person had SARS-CoV-2 infection between March and December 2020. Two-dose vaccination with either BNT162b2 or mRNA-1273 was given to the participants. Sequencing used CD4+ T cells from PBMCs cultured without peptide, obtained after COVID-19 vaccination. The receptor set was obtained from a human donor who had a prior SARS-CoV-2 infection.

This clone was seen once. The chain links TRBV10-3 to TRBJ2-5; 11 bases are shared with TRBD2. The CDR3 is 16 amino acids. Trimming at V came to 3 bases and at J to 1 base, leaving 4 bases not matched to a gene. Germline lookup yields CDR1 ENHRY and CDR2 SYGVKD. In DNA, the CDR3 is TGTGCCATCAGTGATCCGACTAGCGGGACCCAAGAGACCCAGTACTTC. Amino acids: CAISDPTSGTQETQYF.

The chain joins TRBV7-9 to TRBJ1-2; D possibly corresponds to TRBD1 (6 bases). The CDR3 spans 14 residues. V lost 2 bases and J 3 bases, leaving 10 bases between the germline ends. Germline lookup yields CDR1 SEHNR and CDR2 FQNEAQ (reference sequence). CDR3 region: CASSLTGGHYGYTF. CDR3 DNA: TGTGCCAGCAGCTTAACTGGGGGGCACTATGGCTACACCTTC.

J is TRBJ2-2 and V is TRBV7-2, with D uncertain. Germline V gives CDR1 SGHTA, CDR2 FQGNSA. Deletions cut 5 bases from V and 3 bases from J, with 22 bases between. The CDR3 has 18 residues. The CDR3 loop reads CASSPGFPRQRDTGELFF. The CDR3 nucleotides read TGTGCCAGCAGCCCGGGCTTTCCGAGACAACGAGACACCGGGGAGCTGTTTTTT.

This chain connects TRBV4-3 to TRBJ2-5; D possibly corresponds to TRBD2 (7 bases). V was cut by 4 bases and J by 4 bases, with 10 bases left in between. The CDR3 is 13 residues long. Germline-derived CDR1 and CDR2 are LGHNA and YSLEER. The CDR3 nucleotides read TGCGCCAGCAGCCCGCGGGGGCTAGAGACCCAGTACTTC. Translation gives CASSPRGLETQYF.

The rearrangement links TRBV9 to TRBJ2-4; the match to TRBD2 covers 7 bases. The CDR3 consists of 18 residues. The germline CDR1 and CDR2 sequences are SGDLS and YYNGEE. The J segment lost 0 bases and the V segment lost 0 bases, leaving 9 bases of the junction unmatched. CDR3 residues: CASSVAGLPHLAKNIQYF. CDR3 coding DNA: TGTGCCAGCAGCGTAGCGGGACTACCCCATCTAGCCAAAAACATTCAGTACTTC. The entire variable domain, with the rest obtained from reference TRBV9 and TRBJ2-4, is as follows: DSGVTQTPKHLITATGQRVTLRCSPRSGDLSVYWYQQSLDQGLQFLIQYYNGEERAKGNILERFSAQQFPDLHSELNLSSLELGDSALYFCASSVAGLPHLAKNIQYFGAGTRLSVL.

The chain couples TRBV10-2 to TRBJ1-3, with D possibly matching TRBD1 (5 bases). Trimming took 2 bases from V and 8 from J, leaving 25 bases between them. Germline V gives CDR1 WSHSY, CDR2 SAAADI. There are 18 residues in the CDR3. CDR3 DNA sequence: TGCGCCAGCAGTGAGGGGCTCCTTAGTTTGGGGCAGACGGACACCATATATTTT. Protein sequence: CASSEGLLSLGQTDTIYF.

The rearrangement joins TRBV25-1 to TRBJ1-1; D may be TRBD1 (6 bases). The V end was cut by 4 bases, the J end by 5 bases, with 14 bases between. The CDR3 is 14 residues long. In germline, CDR1 is MGHDK, CDR2 SYGVNS. The CDR3 nucleotides read TGTGCCAGCAGTGTCGGGGGGCGGGGGACTGAAGCTTTCTTT. Translating gives CASSVGGRGTEAFF.

The chain has TRBV7-3 and TRBJ2-5; D possibly corresponds to TRBD2 (7 bases). V gave up 8 bases and J gave up 1 base, with 11 bases separating them. This CDR3 has 13 amino acids. Germline V gene sequence: CDR1 SGHTA, CDR2 FQGTGA. The CDR3 bases are TGTGCCAGCGGGCGGGGGCCCCAAGAGACCCAGTACTTC. It is translated as CASGRGPQETQYF.

V gene TRBV5-5 combines with J gene TRBJ2-7, with unresolved D. Germline-derived CDR1 and CDR2 are SGHKS and YYEKEE (reference sequence). V lost 0 bases to trimming and J lost 6 bases, with 10 bases between them. CDR3 length: 13 amino acids. For the CDR3, the DNA is TGTGCCAGCAGCTTGGGAGGATCCGGCGAGCAGTACTTC. It codes for CASSLGGSGEQYF.

This clone appeared a single time. The chain combines TRBV6-5 with TRBJ2-5, with a weak D call TRBD1 (6 bases). Looked up from germline, CDR1 is MNHEY and CDR2 is SVGAGI. The CDR3 covers 13 residues. Deletions cut 7 bases from V and 2 bases from J, with 11 bases between. The CDR3 spells CASTRQEQETQYF. The CDR3 DNA reads as TGTGCCAGCACCCGACAGGAGCAAGAGACCCAGTACTTC.

This chain links TRBV25-1 with TRBJ1-6, with TRBD1 as a possible D gene (6 bases). Germline CDR1 reads MGHDK; CDR2 reads SYGVNS. The CDR3 consists of 15 residues. Trimming removed 7 bases from V and 0 bases from J, with 10 bases in between. CDR3 nucleotides: TGTGCCAGCACTACAGGGAGCTCCTATAATTCACCCCTCCACTTT. Amino acid sequence: CASTTGSSYNSPLHF.

In its sample, this clone was seen a few times. V usage is TRBV7-9 and J usage is TRBJ2-7, with TRBD1 identical over 7 bases. With V trimmed by 5 bases and J by 3 bases, 7 bases remained unmatched. CDR3 size: 14 residues. Germline lookup yields CDR1 SEHNR and CDR2 FQNEAQ (reference sequence). CDR3 protein: CASSGRQGFYEQYF. As DNA, the CDR3 is TGTGCCAGCAGCGGCCGACAGGGATTCTACGAGCAGTACTTC.

This clone came up a few times. This chain uses TRBV5-4 with TRBJ1-6; the D is unclear. V was cut by 0 bases and J by 8 bases, with 3 bases left in between. The CDR3 length is 12 residues. Per germline, CDR1 SGHNT and CDR2 YYREEE (reference sequence). In nucleotides, the CDR3 is TGTGCCAGCAGCTTGGATGATTCACCCCTCCACTTT. Its protein product is CASSLDDSPLHF.

The chain recombines TRBV2 with TRBJ2-1, with D unresolved. V was shortened by 4 bases and J by 7 bases, with 17 bases between the two germline ends. The CDR3 runs 15 residues. Germline loops: CDR1 SNHLY, CDR2 FYNNEI. The CDR3 reads CASSVRPSLKNEQFF. The CDR3 nucleotides are TGTGCCAGCAGTGTCCGACCCAGCCTAAAAAATGAGCAGTTCTTC.